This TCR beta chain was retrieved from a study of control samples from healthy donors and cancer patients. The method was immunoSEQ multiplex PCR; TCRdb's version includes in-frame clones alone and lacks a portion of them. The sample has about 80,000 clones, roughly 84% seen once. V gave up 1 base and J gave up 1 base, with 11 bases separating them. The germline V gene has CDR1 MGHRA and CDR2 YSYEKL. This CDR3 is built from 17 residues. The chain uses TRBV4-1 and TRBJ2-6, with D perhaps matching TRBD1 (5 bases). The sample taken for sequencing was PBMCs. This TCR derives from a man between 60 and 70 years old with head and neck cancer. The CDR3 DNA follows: TGCGCCAGCAGCCAAGTTGTCAGGGCGTCTGGGGCCAACGTCCTGACTTTC. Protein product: CASSQVVRASGANVLTF.